This TCR beta chain was documented in a study of CD8+CD57+ T cells in acquired aplastic anemia. Study-level background: DNA recovered from sorted CD4+ and CD8+ cells had a mean of 3.2 ug.

Genomic DNA acted as the template from which TCR beta VDJ combination and CDR3 sequence profiling were carried out. TCRdb itself ran the reads through MiXCR, one entry per CDR3 protein. The data show 150,000 to 200,000 distinct CDR3 sequences, with 64% seen just once and 35% to 55% held by the top ten. Study results and limitations: A significant difference in CD8+ Simpson's diversity between patients and controls was not found. Shared by patients and controls, approximately 29 CD8+ CDR3s were abundant in patients.

This clonotype was seen many times. The antigen remains undetermined. The length of the CDR3 is 16 residues. J lost 0 bases, V lost 3 bases, and 4 bases had no gene match. Germline V gene sequence: CDR1 SGHRS, CDR2 YFSETQ. The source of this sequence is a human donor with severe aplastic anemia or a healthy control (not recorded which). Sequencing was performed on sorted CD4+, CD8+, or CD8+CD57+ T cells (not recorded which) from PBMCs. The chain recombines TRBV5-1 with TRBJ1-3; TRBD1 agrees at 9 bases. CDR3 coding DNA: TGCGCCAGCAGCTCCGGGACAGGGCCCTCTGGAAACACCATATATTTT. This encodes CASSSGTGPSGNTIYF.